The sample holds one count of the clone carrying this T cell receptor beta chain. This entry comes from a study of blood T cell repertoires in COVID-19. The wider study: Collection of acute and convalescent COVID-19 samples took place in the United States, Italy and Spain. The cDNA or gDNA used as material had been derived from T cells, B-cell-depleted T cells, or PBMCs.

The assay was immunoSEQ multiplex PCR, and TCRdb's table has in-frame clones only and misses some. The data contain about 83,000 clones, around 87% of them seen just once; the ten biggest clones take up about 3%. The CDR3 contains 15 residues. Germline CDR1 is SGHTA and CDR2 is FQGNSA. After removal of 5 bases from V and 6 bases from J, the junction contained 9 bases not matched to a gene. This TCR came from a woman between 45 and 60 years old with active or convalescent COVID-19. The chain recombines TRBV7-2 with TRBJ1-4, with TRBD1 matching over 7 bases. Sequencing used peripheral blood. The CDR3 loop reads CASSRGPGGYEKLFF. CDR3 sequence (DNA): TGTGCCAGCAGCCGGGGTCCAGGGGGATATGAAAAACTGTTTTTT.